Each of the 7 T cell receptor beta chains below was sequenced from the same sample in a study of cytomegalovirus exposure and HLA in healthy donors. Only in-frame clones appear in the TCRdb table, and some are missing; sequencing was by immunoSEQ multiplex PCR. The sample lists under 80,000 clones; around 94% were seen once. Sequencing used PBMCs. The receptors come from a woman aged 18-30 years in good health and CMV-seronegative.

This chain connects TRBV30 to TRBJ2-2; 9 nucleotides align to TRBD2. Germline-derived CDR1 and CDR2 are GTSNPN and SVGIG (reference sequence). The V gene end was trimmed by 3 bases and the J gene end by 7 bases; junction bases not matched to a gene: 9. CDR3 size: 15 residues. CDR3 loop: CAWRGRTSDGGELFF. The CDR3, as DNA: TGTGCCTGGAGGGGGAGGACTAGCGATGGCGGGGAGCTGTTTTTT.

This clone was found once. The J gene is TRBJ1-1, the V gene TRBV19, with D hard to call. From germline, CDR1 is LNHDA and CDR2 SQIVND (reference sequence). V was clipped by 6 bases and J by 1 base, with 15 bases between them. This CDR3 comprises 15 residues. The CDR3 DNA sequence: TGTGCCAGTAGGGCGGGCGGCACCAGGAACACTGAAGCTTTCTTT. Translating gives CASRAGGTRNTEAFF.

This chain links TRBV7-9 with TRBJ2-7, with D possibly TRBD1 on 6 matching bases. Between the trimmed V and J ends, which lost 5 bases and 6 bases, there was a span of 26 bases. CDR3 length: 17 amino acids. CDR1 SEHNR and CDR2 FQNEAQ come from the germline V gene (reference sequence). CDR3 nucleotides: TGTGCCAGCAGCGTCCGTAACAACCCCGGGACACCCTTCGAGCAGTACTTC. This codes for CASSVRNNPGTPFEQYF.

The V and J genes are TRBV11-2 and TRBJ2-5; possibly TRBD1 for D (6 bases). CDR1 is SGHAT and CDR2 is FQNNGV in the germline V gene. Trimming removed 5 bases at V and 4 bases at J, with 11 bases between. There are 13 residues in the CDR3. CDR3 DNA sequence: TGTGCCAGCAGCGCCGGGACATCAGAGACCCAGTACTTC. The encoded protein is CASSAGTSETQYF.

The gene calls are TRBV30 and TRBJ2-7; TRBD2 agrees at 8 bases. Unmatched junction bases numbered 13, after V lost 3 bases and J lost 3 bases. Germline CDR1 is GTSNPN and CDR2 is SVGIG (reference sequence). This CDR3 region has 16 residues. The CDR3 DNA sequence: TGTGCCTGGAGCGTAATCACCGGGGGGGCCCTCTACGAGCAGTACTTC. Translated, it gives CAWSVITGGALYEQYF.

This chain connects TRBV6-6 to TRBJ1-2; 10 bases fit TRBD1. CDR3 length equals 14 residues. The V and J ends lost 2 bases and 6 bases, in that order; junction bases with no gene match: 3. Germline values: CDR1 MNHNY, CDR2 SVGAGI (reference sequence). CDR3 DNA sequence: TGTGCCAGCAGTTACCTTGGGACAGGGGATGGCTACACCTTC. Translation: CASSYLGTGDGYTF.

The chain employs TRBV7-8 and TRBJ2-5; 11 bases align to TRBD2. The V segment lost 6 bases and the J segment 1 base; nucleotides outside the gene matches: 4. The CDR3 has 15 amino acids. Germline lookup yields CDR1 SGHVS and CDR2 FQNEAQ. The CDR3 nucleotides read TGTGCCAGCAGGATGACTAGCGGGGTCCAAGAGACCCAGTACTTC. This codes for CASRMTSGVQETQYF. The whole variable domain, filled in from reference TRBV7-8 and TRBJ2-5, reads GAGVSQSPRYKVAKRGQDVALRCDPISGHVSLFWYQQALGQGPEFLTYFQNEAQLDKSGLPSDRFFAERPEGSVSTLKIQRTQQEDSAVYLCASRMTSGVQETQYFGPGTRLLVL.